These T cell receptor beta chains were read from a single sample in a study of blood T cell repertoires in COVID-19. The assay was immunoSEQ multiplex PCR, and TCRdb's table has in-frame clones only and misses some. The sample contains fewer than 450,000 clones, 70% to 90% of which appear only once. Sequencing used peripheral blood. These receptors originate from a woman aged 45-65 years with COVID-19, enrolled during active disease. CDR3s include the opening cysteine and the closing phenylalanine or tryptophan. A D gene is named only where the DNA matches it firmly.

V | D | CDR3
TRBV7-9 | - | CASSLGVFNYGYTF
TRBV29-1 | - | CSVRLDTVYGYTF
TRBV10-3 | TRBD2 | CAISDSGGSTDTQYF
TRBV28 | TRBD1 | CASRPGQGPQETQYF
TRBV5-1 | TRBD1 | CASSPDRATNEKLFF
TRBV5-4 | TRBD1 | CASSLARQGTGRGYTF
TRBV2 | - | CASSGESTDTQYF
TRBV5-1 | - | CASSSRGSAEAFF
TRBV6-5 | TRBD1 | CASSYRLDRVYGYTF
TRBV3-1/TRBV3-2 | TRBD1 | CASSPGTGVYGYTF
TRBV15 | TRBD1 | CATSRALNRGSGNTIYF
TRBV7-8 | TRBD1 | CASSFGTGDSGYTF
TRBV4-2 | - | CASSQAVGPGGTPYEQYF
TRBV7-3 | - | CASSLSRAPGELFF
TRBV5-5 | TRBD2 | CASSSRRGAAYEQYF
TRBV4-1 | - | CASSQDISSYGELFF
TRBV11-3 | TRBD1 | CASSSDRVNTGELFF
TRBV6-5 | - | CASSFSGNTEAFF
TRBV9 | - | CASSVTKEGTGELFF
TRBV19 | - | CASSITVNTEAFF
TRBV2 | TRBD2 | CASSERTSGGYNEQFF
TRBV18 | TRBD1 | CASSPILGQGVPLNTEAFF
TRBV27 | - | CASSLSGQPGDTQYF
TRBV18 | - | CASSPVHTDYEQYF
TRBV3-1/TRBV3-2 | - | CASSQDTGADGYTF
TRBV19 | - | CASSRYGYTF
TRBV19 | - | CASSIGTGGEQYF
TRBV5-1 | TRBD1 | CASSSRQGALGEQFF
TRBV19 | - | CASKAAGLPTGELFF
TRBV24-1 | - | CATSDSQGYSNQPQHF
TRBV13 | - | CASSLGRRGLGEQYF
TRBV7-3 | TRBD1 | CASRPALLQGLNTEAFF
TRBV5-1 | TRBD2 | CASSTTSGVQDTQYF
TRBV9 | - | CASSEGGAVNTEAFF
TRBV14 | - | CASSQGHNNEQFF
TRBV5-1 | TRBD2 | CASSTSSGDAFNEQFF
TRBV6-6 | - | CASTRHRLVENLPHGYTF
TRBV5-1 | - | CASRERVETEAFF
TRBV2 | - | CASSGTESGTQYF
TRBV6-5 | - | CASGETEAFF
TRBV5-5 | - | CASSAVLNEQFF
TRBV10-3 | - | CAISEAGQKFNEQFF
TRBV9 | TRBD1 | CASSGDSSYEQYF
TRBV27 | - | CASSKGDTQYF
TRBV2 | TRBD1 | CASSAGTGSYEQYF
TRBV30 | - | CAWSVGQGRHEQYF
TRBV6-1 | - | CASSEARDTQYF
TRBV3-1/TRBV3-2 | - | CASSQDGGAGTDTQYF
TRBV12-3/TRBV12-4 | - | CASSRTEEAFF
TRBV5-6 | - | CASSLFGGVNTEAFF
TRBV14 | TRBD1 | CASSQVLGQGTHEQYF
TRBV5-1 | TRBD2 | CASLDGGTSTDTQYF
TRBV5-1 | - | CASSLGGETTYEQYF
TRBV27 | - | CASSSPARLLSSYNEQFF
TRBV27 | TRBD2 | CASSFRRGVNGEQFF